This TCR beta chain stems from a study of beta chain features in type 1 diabetes. About the research overall: In age, gender and cell yields, patients were similar to healthy donors.

In regard to this clone: No antigen is known for it.

Central memory, naive, regulatory and stem cell-like memory CD4+ cells were sorted by CD45RO/CCR7/CD25/CD127/CD95/CD27. Of the isolated RNA, all was reverse transcribed, and so the sequenced material was expressed TCRB transcripts. Clones were sequenced by immunoSEQ multiplex PCR, and TCRdb holds only the in-frame ones, with some missing. The table has roughly 450,000 clones, about 14% seen once. Overall study results and limits: The study found fewer insertions and more deletions at VDJ junctions in type 1 diabetes patients. cDNA sequencing could over-represent cells with high TCR expression.

Germline-derived CDR1 and CDR2 are SGHTA and FQGNSA. The CDR3 is 16 amino acids. V gave up 6 bases and J gave up 5 bases; unmatched junction bases: 15. The sample comprised naive CD4+ T cells from blood. This chain joins TRBV7-2 and TRBJ2-5; the match to TRBD1 covers 7 bases. The TCR sequence derives from a man aged 25 to 40 in good health. DNA of the CDR3: TGTGCCAGCAGGCGGCAGGGGGACCTGCCCCGGGAGACCCAGTACTTC. Encoded protein: CASRRQGDLPRETQYF.